The clone carrying this T cell receptor (beta chain) was picked up a small number of times. The target antigen is unknown. The source of the sample is a study of lymphopenia after photon versus proton radiotherapy. Notes on the study in general: Post-nadir diversity loss with photons came from oligoclonal expansion, particularly CD8+ Temra cells.

TCRdb keeps only in-frame clones here, not all; method: immunoSEQ multiplex PCR. The sample records around 66,000 clones, approximately 83% being singletons. Per germline, CDR1 SGHNT and CDR2 YYREEE (reference sequence). Trimming pared 4 bases from V and 6 bases from J, leaving 8 bases between. The CDR3 covers 13 residues. This chain links TRBV5-4 with TRBJ1-6, with a possible D match to TRBD1 (5 bases). This TCR derives from a man aged 40-49 years with gastric cancer. Material: peripheral blood, obtained from a patient treated with photon-based radiotherapy. The CDR3 DNA is TGTGCCAGCAGCCTCGACAGTAATTCACCCCTCCACTTT. Protein sequence: CASSLDSNSPLHF.